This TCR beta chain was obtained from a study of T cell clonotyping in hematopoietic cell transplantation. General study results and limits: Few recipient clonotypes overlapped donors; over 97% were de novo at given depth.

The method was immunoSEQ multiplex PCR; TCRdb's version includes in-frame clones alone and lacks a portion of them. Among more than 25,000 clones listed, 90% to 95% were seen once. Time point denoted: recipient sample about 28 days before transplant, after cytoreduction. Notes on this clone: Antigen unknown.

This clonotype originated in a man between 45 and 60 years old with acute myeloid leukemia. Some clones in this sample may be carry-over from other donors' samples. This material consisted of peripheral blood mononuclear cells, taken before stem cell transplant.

The chain's CDR3 is CAYQTAPDSPLHF. For the CDR3, the DNA is TGTGCCTACCAGACCGCGCCAGATTCACCCCTCCACTTT. This chain joins TRBV10-3 and TRBJ1-6, with unresolved D. Germline lookup yields CDR1 ENHRY and CDR2 SYGVKD. Trimming took off 11 bases at V and 8 bases at J, with 16 bases between the two ends. This CDR3 has 13 amino acids.